These 5 T cell receptor beta chains came from one sample sequenced in a study of shared clonotypes between healthy human individuals. Assay: immunoSEQ multiplex PCR; the TCRdb copy retains only in-frame clones and omits some. The repertoire holds some 2,000,000 clones, nearly 97% seen once, with around 0.13% in the top ten. The material sequenced was naive CD4+ T cells sorted from blood. Noted subset: CD45RA+ positively selected. Every receptor here comes from a young man in good health.

The gene calls are TRBV6-1 and TRBJ1-2; no definite D call. The CDR3 runs 14 residues. With 2 bases removed from V and 2 bases from J, the gap between germline ends came to 9 bases. Germline V CDR1 and CDR2: MNHNS, SASEGT. The CDR3 reads CASSEMGSNYGYTF. The CDR3, as DNA: TGTGCCAGCAGTGAAATGGGGTCCAACTATGGCTACACCTTC.

The chain employs TRBV2 and TRBJ1-4; tentative D call: TRBD1 (5 bases). Germline V lookup: CDR1 SNHLY, CDR2 FYNNEI. V lost 5 bases to trimming and J lost 2 bases, with 6 bases between them. The CDR3 length is 13 residues. The CDR3 region is CASSQGTNEKLFF. The CDR3 DNA is TGTGCCAGCAGTCAGGGTACTAATGAAAAACTGTTTTTT.

V and J are TRBV25-1 and TRBJ2-1; 9 nucleotides match TRBD2. This CDR3 region has 14 residues. The germline CDR1 and CDR2 sequences are MGHDK and SYGVNS. V lost 6 bases, J lost 7 bases, and 7 bases stayed unmatched. The CDR3 sequence: CASRREGLRNEQFF. Here the CDR3 DNA reads TGTGCCAGCAGGCGGGAGGGCCTCCGAAATGAGCAGTTCTTC.

The chain has TRBV19 and TRBJ1-4, with D possibly matching TRBD1 (5 bases). Trimming removed 8 bases at V and 5 bases at J, with 12 bases between. The CDR3 spans 13 residues. Germline V gene sequence: CDR1 LNHDA, CDR2 SQIVND (reference sequence). CDR3 coding DNA: TGTGCCAGTTTACAGGTCCCCAATGAAAAACTGTTTTTT. Translating gives CASLQVPNEKLFF.

The chain joins TRBV18 to TRBJ2-3, with TRBD1 matching 8 bases. V trimming: 3 bases; J trimming: 1 base; junction bases outside the gene matches: 9. The germline V gene has CDR1 KGHSH and CDR2 LQKENI. The CDR3 spans 17 residues. The CDR3 is CASSPLTGTGGTDTQYF. The CDR3 nucleotides are TGTGCCAGCTCACCGCTTACCGGGACAGGAGGCACAGATACGCAGTATTTT.